One sample yielded the 25 T cell receptor beta chains listed below, sequenced in a study of blood T cells in healthy people across ages. The use of a sample-barcoded 5' primer and a J-beta primer mix characterized a second PCR of 7 to 11 cycles. Via MiXCR, TCRdb re-called the 5' RACE reads, giving one row per CDR3 protein. This table has 650,000 to 1,000,000 distinct CDR3 sequences, roughly 35% appearing once. Sequenced material: blood. The receptor source for this set is a man between 18 and 35 years old in good health.

The CDR3: CASNYRAQETQYF. In DNA form, the CDR3 reads TGTGCCAGCAACTACAGGGCCCAAGAGACCCAGTACTTC. The chain recombines TRBV12-3 or TRBV12-4 with TRBJ2-5, with a weak D call TRBD1 (6 bases). The CDR3 contains 13 residues. V dropped 7 bases and J dropped 1 base, with 10 bases sitting between them.

The V gene is TRBV7-2, the J gene TRBJ1-4; D not resolved. The CDR3 consists of 14 residues. Germline V gene sequence: CDR1 SGHTA, CDR2 FQGNSA. V was pared by 5 bases and J by 4 bases, with 11 bases between. The CDR3: CASSHRSYNEKLFF. The CDR3 DNA follows: TGTGCCAGCAGCCACAGAAGCTATAATGAAAAACTGTTTTTT.

This chain connects TRBV7-2 to TRBJ2-3; possibly TRBD1 or TRBD2 for D (5 bases each). This CDR3 is 17 amino acids long. Trimming pared 1 base from V and 2 bases from J, leaving 16 bases between. The germline CDR1 and CDR2 sequences are SGHTA and FQGNSA. The CDR3 coding sequence is TGTGCCAGCAGCTTAGTCACGGGACGCCCCCACACAGATACGCAGTATTTT. Protein product: CASSLVTGRPHTDTQYF.

With respect to this clonotype: This may come from a read error, since a much larger clone is one base off. The rearrangement joins TRBV6-6 to TRBJ1-2; D not certain. The length of the CDR3 is 15 residues. The germline V gene encodes CDR1 MNHNY and CDR2 SVGAGI (reference sequence). CDR3 protein: CASSYSDRANHGYTF. DNA for the CDR3: TGTGCCAGCAGTTACTCGGATCGTGCTAACCATGGCTACACCTTC.

A few counts support this clonotype. The rearrangement uses TRBV29-1 and TRBJ1-1; tentatively, D is TRBD1 (5 bases). Germline V gene lookup returns CDR1 SQVTM and CDR2 ANQGSEA. Trimming left V 3 bases short and J 5 bases short, with 10 bases between. The CDR3 contains 12 residues. CDR3 bases: TGCAGCGTTGACGGGGGGAGTACTGAAGCTTTCTTT. This gives the protein CSVDGGSTEAFF.

A word on this clonotype: One end of the junction is discordant with germline, which a read error may explain. The chain combines TRBV7-9 with TRBJ2-5, with D possibly TRBD1 on 7 matching bases. This CDR3 is built from 17 residues. The V gene's germline CDR1 is SEHNR and CDR2 FQNEAQ (reference sequence). The CDR3 DNA reads TGTGCCAGCAGCTCTAACCAACACAGGGGACTTCGCTACGAGCAGGACTTC. This sequence encodes CASSSNQHRGLRYEQDF.

Ten or more counts support this clonotype. The rearrangement uses TRBV5-1 and TRBJ2-3, with 7 positions matching TRBD2. In germline, CDR1 is SGHRS, CDR2 YFSETQ. CDR3 length equals 15 residues. Trimming at V came to 0 bases and at J to 3 bases, leaving 4 bases not matched to a gene. The CDR3 here is CASSLVSGATDTQYF. CDR3 nucleotides: TGCGCCAGCAGCTTGGTGAGCGGGGCGACAGATACGCAGTATTTT.

This chain joins TRBV2 and TRBJ2-5, with a possible D match to TRBD2 (5 bases). Trimming took off 6 bases at V and 11 bases at J, with 22 bases between the two ends. The CDR3 is 14 residues long. The germline V gene has CDR1 SNHLY and CDR2 FYNNEI. The CDR3 is CASRSRRGDNEQYF. CDR3 sequence (DNA): TGTGCCAGCAGATCCCGTCGGGGAGACAATGAGCAGTACTTC.

This clonotype was detected only a few times. The genes are TRBV4-2 and TRBJ1-2; 7 bases align to TRBD1. The CDR3 loop spans 14 amino acids. V dropped 2 bases and J dropped 4; count of bases not matched to a gene: 4. Germline V gene sequence: CDR1 LGHNA, CDR2 YNFKEQ. CDR3 amino acids: CASSQTGTVYGYTF. The CDR3 DNA is TGTGCCAGCAGCCAAACCGGGACAGTCTATGGCTACACCTTC.

The rearrangement joins TRBV5-6 to TRBJ2-7, with TRBD2 matching over 14 bases. The V and J ends lost 4 bases and 7 bases, in that order; junction bases with no gene match: 10. Germline assignment: CDR1 SGHDT and CDR2 YYEEEE. This CDR3 has 16 amino acids. CDR3 in amino acids: CASSHRLAGGRNEQYF. The DNA for the CDR3 is TGTGCCAGCAGCCATAGACTAGCGGGGGGGAGAAATGAGCAGTACTTC.

The chain combines TRBV6-5 with TRBJ2-5, with TRBD1 identical over 9 bases. V was pared by 0 bases and J by 5 bases, with 1 base of the junction left unmatched. The CDR3 length is 14 residues. Looked up from germline, CDR1 is MNHEY and CDR2 is SVGAGI. CDR3 region: CASSYSTGGETQYF. In DNA, the CDR3 is TGTGCCAGCAGTTACTCGACAGGGGGGGAGACCCAGTACTTC.

This clonotype was seen more than once but under ten times. This sequence joins TRBV18 and TRBJ2-4; no clear D. Germline loops: CDR1 KGHSH, CDR2 LQKENI. This CDR3 has 14 residues. V was pared by 0 bases and J by 0 bases, with 3 bases between. The CDR3 nucleotides are TGTGCCAGCTCACCACCGGCAGCCAAAAACATTCAGTACTTC. Its protein product is CASSPPAAKNIQYF.

The genes are TRBV6-1 and TRBJ2-7, with D unresolved. CDR1 MNHNS and CDR2 SASEGT come from the germline V gene. Trimming removed 1 base from V and 2 bases from J, with 12 bases in between. CDR3 size: 15 residues. CDR3: CASSEGGGWTYEQYF. CDR3 bases: TGTGCCAGCAGTGAAGGGGGTGGTTGGACCTACGAGCAGTACTTC.

This clonotype was seen at least ten times. V and J are TRBV20-1 and TRBJ2-5, with D unresolved. In germline, CDR1 is DFQATT, CDR2 SNEGSKA (reference sequence). This CDR3 is 12 amino acids long. V lost 0 bases, J lost 4 bases, and 6 bases lay in between. The CDR3 coding sequence is TGCAGTGCTAGAGATCCCCCAGAGACCCAGTACTTC. This translates into CSARDPPETQYF.

As for this clonotype: This may be a read error, as it is one base from a much larger clone. The genes are TRBV4-3 and TRBJ2-7, with D perhaps TRBD1 (6 bases). The germline V gene encodes CDR1 LGHNA and CDR2 YSLEER. The CDR3 has 16 amino acids. CDR3 nucleotide sequence: TGCGCCAGCAGCCAAGATTGGCCAGGGGTACCCTACGGGCAGTACTTC. Translation gives CASSQDWPGVPYGQYF.

This clonotype was recorded at least ten times. The rearrangement links TRBV29-1 to TRBJ2-5, with D perhaps TRBD2 (5 bases). This CDR3 contains 11 residues. The V end lost 6 bases, the J end lost 5 bases, and 10 bases lay between the germline ends. Germline CDR1 reads SQVTM; CDR2 reads ANQGSEA. CDR3 bases: TGCAGCGTCCACGGGGTGGAGACCCAGTACTTC. Translated: CSVHGVETQYF.

This clonotype was counted at least ten times. The J gene is TRBJ2-5, the V gene TRBV20-1; no clear D gene. Per germline, CDR1 DFQATT and CDR2 SNEGSKA (reference sequence). This CDR3 is 14 amino acids long. The ends were cut back, 0 bases at V and 0 bases at J, with 8 bases in the middle. This chain's CDR3 is CSARDGRDQETQYF. The CDR3 nucleotides read TGCAGTGCTAGAGACGGACGGGACCAAGAGACCCAGTACTTC.

This clonotype is a singleton in its sample. One end of the junction is discordant with germline, which a read error may explain. The J gene is TRBJ1-2, the V gene TRBV12-3 or TRBV12-4; D perhaps matches TRBD1 (6 bases). This CDR3 region has 14 residues. The CDR3 loop reads CASTLGGTKYGYTF. In DNA form, the CDR3 reads TGTGCCAGCACCTTAGGGGGAACTAAGTATGGCTACACCTTC.

Details on this clonotype: One base away lies a much larger clone, so this may be a sequencing read error. J is TRBJ1-2 and V is TRBV4-3, with 9 bases identical to TRBD1. V dropped 0 bases and J dropped 0; count of bases not matched to a gene: 2. This CDR3 has 16 amino acids. Germline V gives CDR1 LGHNA, CDR2 YSLEER. The CDR3 DNA reads TGCGCCAGCAGCCAAGAGGGGACAGGGCCTAACTATGGCTACACCTTC. It yields the protein CASSQEGTGPNYGYTF.

This clonotype was observed at least ten times. The gene calls are TRBV10-3 and TRBJ1-5, with 10 positions matching TRBD1. From germline, CDR1 is ENHRY and CDR2 SYGVKD. The CDR3 has 14 residues. V was pared by 6 bases and J by 2 bases, with 1 base of the junction left unmatched. CDR3 in DNA: TGTGCCATCAGCGGACAGGGGGGCAATCAGCCCCAGCATTTT. Its protein product is CAISGQGGNQPQHF.

This clonotype was detected ten times or more. V and J are TRBV20-1 and TRBJ1-2, with 7 positions matching TRBD1. From germline, CDR1 is DFQATT and CDR2 SNEGSKA (reference sequence). This CDR3 has 14 amino acids. J was trimmed by 5 bases and V by 3 bases; bases with no gene match: 9. In nucleotides, the CDR3 is TGCAGTGCTAGTAGGGGGCAGGGGGAATATGGCTACACCTTC. It translates to CSASRGQGEYGYTF.

This rearrangement joins TRBV28 to TRBJ2-1; no clear D gene. The CDR3 consists of 16 residues. V was clipped by 3 bases and J by 5 bases, with 17 bases between them. CDR1 and CDR2 (germline): MDHEN, SYDVKM. CDR3 sequence (DNA): TGTGCCAGCAGTTTTACGGTGGGTCCGACCAACAATGAGCAGTTCTTC. Protein: CASSFTVGPTNNEQFF.

A few counts support this clonotype. This chain uses TRBV6-1 with TRBJ1-2, with 7 bases lining up with TRBD1. Germline CDR1 is MNHNS and CDR2 is SASEGT. Unmatched junction bases numbered 8, after V lost 4 bases and J lost 6 bases. The CDR3 length is 14 residues. The CDR3 here is CASSGPTGSDGYTF. The CDR3, as DNA: TGTGCCAGCAGTGGTCCGACAGGGTCGGATGGCTACACCTTC.

A word on this clonotype: A much bigger clone sits one base away, suggesting this may be a read error. The J gene is TRBJ2-4, the V gene TRBV28; D uncertain. The tail of the sequence fits TRBJ2-7 better, so the J call may be wrong. There are 10 residues in the CDR3. Germline-derived CDR1 and CDR2 are MDHEN and SYDVKM. The CDR3 protein is CASGRYEQYF. The CDR3 DNA sequence: TGTGCCAGCGGTCGCTACGAGCAGTACTTC.

This chain connects TRBV25-1 to TRBJ2-3; D perhaps matches TRBD2 (6 bases). V lost 1 base and J lost 1, with 18 bases in between. This CDR3 has 18 amino acids. Germline values: CDR1 MGHDK, CDR2 SYGVNS. CDR3 DNA: TGTGCCAGCAGTGAATCGGCGGGACTGGTCTTGGGCACAGATACGCAGTATTTT. As protein: CASSESAGLVLGTDTQYF.